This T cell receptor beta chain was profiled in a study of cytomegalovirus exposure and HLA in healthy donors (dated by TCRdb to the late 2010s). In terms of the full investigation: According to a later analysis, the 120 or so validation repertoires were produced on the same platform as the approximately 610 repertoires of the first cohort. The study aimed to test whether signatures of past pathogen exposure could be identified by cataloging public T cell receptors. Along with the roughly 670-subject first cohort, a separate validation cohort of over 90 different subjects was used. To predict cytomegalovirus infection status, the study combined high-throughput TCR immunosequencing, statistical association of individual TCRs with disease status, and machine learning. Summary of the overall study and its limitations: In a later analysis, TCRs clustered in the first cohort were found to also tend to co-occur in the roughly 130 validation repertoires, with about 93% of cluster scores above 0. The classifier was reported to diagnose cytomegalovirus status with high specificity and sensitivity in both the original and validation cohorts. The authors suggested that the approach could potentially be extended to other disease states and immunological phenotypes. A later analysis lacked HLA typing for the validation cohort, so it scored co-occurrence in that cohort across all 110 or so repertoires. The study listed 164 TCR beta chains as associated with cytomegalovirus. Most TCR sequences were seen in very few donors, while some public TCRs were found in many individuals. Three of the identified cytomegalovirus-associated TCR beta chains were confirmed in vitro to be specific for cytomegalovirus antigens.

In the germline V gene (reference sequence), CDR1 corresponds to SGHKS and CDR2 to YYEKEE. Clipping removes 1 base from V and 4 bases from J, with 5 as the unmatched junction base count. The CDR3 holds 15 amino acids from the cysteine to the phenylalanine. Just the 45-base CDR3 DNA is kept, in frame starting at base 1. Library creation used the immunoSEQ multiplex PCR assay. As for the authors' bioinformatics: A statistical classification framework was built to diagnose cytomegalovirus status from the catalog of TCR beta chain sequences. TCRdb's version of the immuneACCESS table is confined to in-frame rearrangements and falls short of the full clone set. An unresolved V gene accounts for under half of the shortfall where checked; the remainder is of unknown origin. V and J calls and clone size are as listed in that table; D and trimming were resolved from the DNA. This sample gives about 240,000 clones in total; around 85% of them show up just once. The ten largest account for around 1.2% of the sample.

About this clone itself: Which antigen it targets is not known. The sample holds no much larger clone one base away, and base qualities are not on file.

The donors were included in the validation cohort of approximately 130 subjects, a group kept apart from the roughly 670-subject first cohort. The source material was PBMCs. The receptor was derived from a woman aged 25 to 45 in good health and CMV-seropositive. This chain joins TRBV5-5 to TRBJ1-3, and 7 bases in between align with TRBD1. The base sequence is TGTGCCAGCAGCTTGACGTGGGACAGAGGAAACACCATATATTTT. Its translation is CASSLTWDRGNTIYF.